Listed below are T cell receptor beta chains from one sample, sequenced in a study of T-cell memory formation after mild COVID-19. TCRdb fed the 5' RACE reads into MiXCR, producing one record per CDR3 protein. Among more than 85,000 distinct CDR3 sequences, approximately 12% were seen once, and the ten largest hold about 40%. Sequencing was done on a sample of PBMCs or a T cell subset sorted from them (not recorded which). The receptor set was obtained from a man aged 18-30 years who had mild COVID-19 (a few samples of this study predate the infection). Cell type and time point are not known. CDR3s include the opening cysteine and the closing phenylalanine or tryptophan. Fields, in order: J gene, CDR3 length, V gene, clone size, D gene, CDR3 DNA, CDR3 protein. The D gene is left open where the match is weak. Clone size is shown for a subset of rows, as once, few, many or a class of expanded clone.

TRBJ1-5 | 14 | TRBV10-3 | . | . | TGTGCCATCAGTGAAGGGCAGGGGAATCAGCCCCAGCATTTT | CAISEGQGNQPQHF
TRBJ1-1 | 15 | TRBV5-1 | . | TRBD1 | TGCGCCAGCAGCCCCCTCTGGACAGGGGGCACTGAAGCTTTCTTT | CASSPLWTGGTEAFF
TRBJ1-2 | 11 | TRBV7-2 | many | . | TGTGCCAGCAGCTCTGGAGGTGGCTACACCTTC | CASSSGGGYTF
TRBJ2-3 | 15 | TRBV7-8 | many | . | TGTGCCAGCAGTTCCGCCACCGGAGATACAGATACGCAGTATTTT | CASSSATGDTDTQYF
TRBJ1-2 | 16 | TRBV4-1 | few | . | TGCGCCAGCAGCCAAGATCTAAAGGCCGGGGGAGAGGGCTACACCTTC | CASSQDLKAGGEGYTF
TRBJ1-1 | 14 | TRBV19 | . | . | TGTGCCAGTAGTGCCACACCCATGAACACTGAAGCTTTCTTT | CASSATPMNTEAFF
TRBJ1-2 | 14 | TRBV27 | . | . | TGTGCCAGCAGTTTTAGCGGGCAGGACTATGGCTACACCTTC | CASSFSGQDYGYTF
TRBJ1-1 | 17 | TRBV4-3 | few | . | TGCGCCAGCAGCCCCACCGGGGGCCCCATAGGGAACACTGAAGCTTTCTTT | CASSPTGGPIGNTEAFF
TRBJ1-2 | 15 | TRBV12-3/TRBV12-4 | . | TRBD1 | TGTGCCAGCAGTCCCTCCGGGACAGGTTACTATGGCTACACCTTC | CASSPSGTGYYGYTF
TRBJ2-7 | 14 | TRBV18 | few | TRBD1 | TGTGCCAGCTCAGGGACAGGGAGACTCTACGAGCAGTACTTC | CASSGTGRLYEQYF
TRBJ2-3 | 15 | TRBV11-2 | . | . | TGTGCCAGCAGCTTAGAGTTTTCTATCACAGATACGCAGTATTTT | CASSLEFSITDTQYF
TRBJ2-2 | 14 | TRBV7-2 | many | . | TGTGCCAGCAGCTCTCTGGCGGGTCCCGGGGAGCTGTTTTTT | CASSSLAGPGELFF
TRBJ1-1 | 16 | TRBV27 | few | . | TGTGCCAGCTTTCTCACCTCGAGTTGGGGTGGCACTGAAGCTTTCTTT | CASFLTSSWGGTEAFF
TRBJ2-7 | 14 | TRBV5-1 | many | TRBD2 | TGCGCCAGCAGCTTTATCGGGGGGGCCTACGAGCAGTACTTC | CASSFIGGAYEQYF
TRBJ1-4 | 13 | TRBV20-1 | few | . | TGCAGTGCCCGAAGGGCTGGAAACGAAAAACTGTTTTTT | CSARRAGNEKLFF
TRBJ1-4 | 17 | TRBV12-3/TRBV12-4 | few | TRBD1 | TGTGCCAGCAGTCATGGACAGGGGGCCATCACTAATGAAAAACTGTTTTTT | CASSHGQGAITNEKLFF
TRBJ2-5 | 10 | TRBV29-1 | many | . | TGCAGCGTTGAAGATCCGAGGGTGGACTTC | CSVEDPRVDF
TRBJ1-2 | 15 | TRBV27 | . | TRBD1 | TGTGCCAGCAGTCCGGGACAGGGGCTCCACTATGGCTACACCTTC | CASSPGQGLHYGYTF
TRBJ1-4 | 17 | TRBV9 | few | TRBD1 | TGTGCCAGCAGCGTAGAGGGACAGGGGGTGACTAATGAAAAACTGTTTTTT | CASSVEGQGVTNEKLFF
TRBJ2-2 | 13 | TRBV6-7 | . | TRBD2 | TGTGCCAGTAGCGGGGCGAACACCGGGGAGCTGTTTTTT | CASSGANTGELFF
TRBJ1-2 | 13 | TRBV19 | . | . | TGTGCCAGTAAGGCGGGGAACGACTATGGCTACACCTTC | CASKAGNDYGYTF
TRBJ2-7 | 13 | TRBV12-3/TRBV12-4 | few | . | TGTGCCAGCAGTTTCGGGTCTGGTGGCGAGCAGTACTTC | CASSFGSGGEQYF
TRBJ2-3 | 16 | TRBV9 | . | TRBD2 | TGTGCCAGCAGCGTGGGGACTAGCAGACTAGGGGATACGCAGTATTTT | CASSVGTSRLGDTQYF
TRBJ2-2 | 15 | TRBV6-5 | . | . | TGTGCCAGCAGTTGGGGGTCGGCGAACACCGGGGAGCTGTTTTTT | CASSWGSANTGELFF
TRBJ2-2 | 14 | TRBV15 | many | . | TGTGCCACCAGCAGAGTCAGGGTGGCCGGGGAGCTGTTTTTT | CATSRVRVAGELFF
TRBJ1-1 | 13 | TRBV21-1 | . | . | TGTGCCAGGGCTTTTTTTTGGGACACTGAAGCTTTCTTT | CARAFFWDTEAFF
TRBJ1-2 | 14 | TRBV7-9 | few | . | TGTGCCAGCAGCTTAGTTCCGGGGAGCGATGGCTACACCTTC | CASSLVPGSDGYTF
TRBJ1-3 | 15 | TRBV7-9 | few | . | TGTGCCAGCAGACTAGTGGGGAGCTCTGGAAACACCATATATTTT | CASRLVGSSGNTIYF
TRBJ1-1 | 13 | TRBV4-1 | few | . | TGCGCCAGCAGCTACAAGGGGGGGACTGAAGCTTTCTTT | CASSYKGGTEAFF
TRBJ1-2 | 11 | TRBV12-3/TRBV12-4 | . | . | TGTGCCAGCAGTTTAGGCGTTGGCTACACCTTC | CASSLGVGYTF
TRBJ1-2 | 15 | TRBV28 | . | TRBD1 | TGTGCCAGCAGTGAGAGGGACAGGGCTAACTATGGCTACACCTTC | CASSERDRANYGYTF
TRBJ1-2 | 13 | TRBV4-2 | . | . | TGTGCCAGCAGCCAGGGGACACAGGCTGGCTACACCTTC | CASSQGTQAGYTF
TRBJ2-1 | 14 | TRBV15 | . | TRBD1 | TGTGCCACCAGCAGTGACAGGGAATACAATGAGCAGTTCTTC | CATSSDREYNEQFF
TRBJ2-7 | 13 | TRBV7-2 | . | . | TGTGCCAGCAGCTTGGATGCCACCTACGAGCAGTACTTC | CASSLDATYEQYF
TRBJ1-1 | 15 | TRBV7-8 | many | . | TGTGCCAGCAGTGGGGGGGATATCCGGAACACTGAAGCTTTCTTT | CASSGGDIRNTEAFF
TRBJ2-3 | 15 | TRBV9 | many | TRBD2 | TGTGCCAGCACCCCGGGGGGGGCAATCACAGATACGCAGTATTTT | CASTPGGAITDTQYF
TRBJ2-1 | 15 | TRBV16 | few | TRBD1 | TGTGCCAGCAGCCGCTTCAAAACAGGGGGCAATGAGCAGTTCTTC | CASSRFKTGGNEQFF
TRBJ2-1 | 15 | TRBV7-2 | . | TRBD2 | TGTGCCAGCAGCAGTAGCGGGGGGGCCAACAATGAGCAGTTCTTC | CASSSSGGANNEQFF
TRBJ1-2 | 16 | TRBV4-1 | . | . | TGCGCCAGCAGCCAAGAAACAGCGGCAGGGGTAGACGGCTACACCTTC | CASSQETAAGVDGYTF
TRBJ2-1 | 15 | TRBV5-1 | few | TRBD2 | TGCGCCAGCAGCTTCTATGGACTAGCGGGCGTCGAGCAGTTCTTC | CASSFYGLAGVEQFF
TRBJ1-6 | 14 | TRBV20-1 | few | TRBD1 | TGCAGTGCCGGGACAGGACGGGAAAATTCACCCCTCCACTTT | CSAGTGRENSPLHF
TRBJ2-5 | 18 | TRBV27 | few | . | TGTGCCAGCAGTTTATCGCCCTTGAGGACCCCAGTGAGGGAGACCCAGTACTTC | CASSLSPLRTPVRETQYF
TRBJ2-5 | 15 | TRBV4-2 | many | . | TGTGCCAGCAGCCCAGGAGGGGGAAATACAGAGACCCAGTACTTC | CASSPGGGNTETQYF
TRBJ1-4 | 12 | TRBV11-2 | few | . | TGTGCCAGCAGCTTGTTCGGGGAAAAACTGTTTTTT | CASSLFGEKLFF
TRBJ2-5 | 20 | TRBV25-1 | . | TRBD1 | TGTGCCAGCAGTGGACCAGGGACAGGGGGCGTTTGGGCGTACCAAGAGACCCAGTACTTC | CASSGPGTGGVWAYQETQYF
TRBJ2-7 | 11 | TRBV10-3 | many | . | TGTGCCATCACCGGGGGAGGCGAGCAGTACTTC | CAITGGGEQYF
TRBJ2-7 | 13 | TRBV19 | . | . | TGTGCCAGTAGTATAAGGCAGGGCTACGAGCAGTACTTC | CASSIRQGYEQYF
TRBJ2-5 | 13 | TRBV9 | few | . | TGTGCCAGCAGCTCAGGGACTGGAGAGACCCAGTACTTC | CASSSGTGETQYF
TRBJ2-3 | 15 | TRBV6-1 | . | TRBD2 | TGTGCCAGCAGTGTTAGCGGGGGGGGCACAGATACGCAGTATTTT | CASSVSGGGTDTQYF
TRBJ2-3 | 15 | TRBV6-6 | . | . | TGTGCCAGCAGTTACCGGACAGTCGAAACAGATACGCAGTATTTT | CASSYRTVETDTQYF
TRBJ2-3 | 13 | TRBV12-3/TRBV12-4 | once | . | TGTGCCAGCAGTCCCCACTCGCCAGATACGCAGTATTTT | CASSPHSPDTQYF
TRBJ2-5 | 14 | TRBV5-4 | few | . | TGTGCCAGCAGCCCCGAAGGGTTTGGGGAGACCCAGTACTTC | CASSPEGFGETQYF
TRBJ2-7 | 13 | TRBV12-3/TRBV12-4 | few | . | TGTGCCAGCAGTTTTCGACTGGGTAAAGAGCAGTACTTC | CASSFRLGKEQYF
TRBJ1-6 | 15 | TRBV6-2/TRBV6-3 | few | . | TGTGCCAGCAGTTTCCGGACCGCGTATAATTCACCCCTCCACTTT | CASSFRTAYNSPLHF